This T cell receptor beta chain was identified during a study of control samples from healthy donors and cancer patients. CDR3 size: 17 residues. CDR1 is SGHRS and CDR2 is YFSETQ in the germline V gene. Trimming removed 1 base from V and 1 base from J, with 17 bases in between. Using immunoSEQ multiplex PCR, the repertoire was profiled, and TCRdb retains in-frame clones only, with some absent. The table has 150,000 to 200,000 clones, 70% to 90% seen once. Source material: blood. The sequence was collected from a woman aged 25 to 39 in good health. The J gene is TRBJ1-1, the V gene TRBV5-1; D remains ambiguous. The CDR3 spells CASSLISAGLSNTEAFF. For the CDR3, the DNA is TGCGCCAGCAGCTTGATCTCAGCGGGGTTATCGAACACTGAAGCTTTCTTT.